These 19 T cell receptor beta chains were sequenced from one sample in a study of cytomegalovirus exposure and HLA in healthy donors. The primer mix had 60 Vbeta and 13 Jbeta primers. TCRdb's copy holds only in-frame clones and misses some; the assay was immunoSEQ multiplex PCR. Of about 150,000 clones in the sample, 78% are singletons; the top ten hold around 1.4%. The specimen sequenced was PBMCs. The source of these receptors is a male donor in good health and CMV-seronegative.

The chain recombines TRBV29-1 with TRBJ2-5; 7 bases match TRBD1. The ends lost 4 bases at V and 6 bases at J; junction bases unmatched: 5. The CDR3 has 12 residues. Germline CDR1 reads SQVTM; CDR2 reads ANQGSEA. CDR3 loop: CSVGQGGKTQYF. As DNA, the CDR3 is TGCAGCGTTGGACAGGGTGGAAAGACCCAGTACTTC.

CDR3 nucleotide sequence: TGTGCCAGCAGCTCGACTAGCGGGACTAGGCACGAGCAGTACTTC. Translated: CASSSTSGTRHEQYF. The chain has TRBV6-5 and TRBJ2-7; 11 bases agree with TRBD2. Germline V gene lookup returns CDR1 MNHEY and CDR2 SVGAGI. V lost 6 bases to trimming and J lost 5 bases; unmatched junction nucleotides: 9. This CDR3 is 15 amino acids long.

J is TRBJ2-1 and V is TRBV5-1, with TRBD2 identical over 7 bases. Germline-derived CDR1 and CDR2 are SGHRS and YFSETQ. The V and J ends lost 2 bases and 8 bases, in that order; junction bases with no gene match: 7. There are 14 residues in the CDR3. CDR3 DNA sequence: TGCGCCAGCAGCTTAGGCGGGAGTGAGGATGAGCAGTTCTTC. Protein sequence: CASSLGGSEDEQFF.

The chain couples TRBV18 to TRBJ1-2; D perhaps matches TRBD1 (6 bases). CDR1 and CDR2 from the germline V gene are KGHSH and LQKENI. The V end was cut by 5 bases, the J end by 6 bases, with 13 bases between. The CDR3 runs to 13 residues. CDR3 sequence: CASSSASGDGYTF. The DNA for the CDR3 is TGTGCCAGCTCATCTGCCTCAGGGGATGGCTACACCTTC.

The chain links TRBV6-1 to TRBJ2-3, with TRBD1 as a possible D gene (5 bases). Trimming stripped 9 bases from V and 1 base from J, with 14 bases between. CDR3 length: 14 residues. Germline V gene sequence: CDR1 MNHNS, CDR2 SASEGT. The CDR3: CASFNKGGTDTQYF. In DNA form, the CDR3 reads TGTGCCAGTTTTAACAAAGGGGGCACAGATACGCAGTATTTT.

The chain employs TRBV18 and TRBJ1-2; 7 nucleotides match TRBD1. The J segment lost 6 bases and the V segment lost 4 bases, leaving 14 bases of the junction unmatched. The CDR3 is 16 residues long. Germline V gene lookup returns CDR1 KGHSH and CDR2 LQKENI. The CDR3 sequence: CASSLNRDSRFNGYTF. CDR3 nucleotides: TGTGCCAGCTCACTCAACCGGGACAGCCGTTTTAATGGCTACACCTTC.

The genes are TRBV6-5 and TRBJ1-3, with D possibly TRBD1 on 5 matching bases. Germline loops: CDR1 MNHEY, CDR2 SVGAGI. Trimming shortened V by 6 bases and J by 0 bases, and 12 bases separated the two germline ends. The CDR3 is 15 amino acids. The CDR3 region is CASSPTGHSGNTIYF. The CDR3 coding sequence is TGTGCCAGCAGCCCAACAGGTCACTCTGGAAACACCATATATTTT.

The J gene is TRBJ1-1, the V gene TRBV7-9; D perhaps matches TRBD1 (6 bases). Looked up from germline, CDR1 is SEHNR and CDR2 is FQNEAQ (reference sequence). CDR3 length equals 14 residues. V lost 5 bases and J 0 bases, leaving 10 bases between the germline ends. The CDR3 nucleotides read TGTGCCAGCAGCGGGTGGGGGCTGAACACTGAAGCTTTCTTT. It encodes CASSGWGLNTEAFF.

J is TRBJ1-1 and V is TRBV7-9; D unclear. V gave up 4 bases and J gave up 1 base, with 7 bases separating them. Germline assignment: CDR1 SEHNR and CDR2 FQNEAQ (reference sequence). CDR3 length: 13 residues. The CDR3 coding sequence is TGTGCCAGCAGCTGGGAGGGGAACACTGAAGCTTTCTTT. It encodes CASSWEGNTEAFF.

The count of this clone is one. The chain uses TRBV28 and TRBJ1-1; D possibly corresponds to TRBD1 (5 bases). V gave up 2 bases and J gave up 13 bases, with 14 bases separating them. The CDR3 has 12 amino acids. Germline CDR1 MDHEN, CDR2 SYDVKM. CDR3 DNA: TGTGCCAGCAGTTTAGAGTCTCGGGGGGGTTTCTTT. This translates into CASSLESRGGFF.

DNA for the CDR3: TGTGCCAGCTCACTCCCCGGGACTTCCTACGAGCAGTACTTC. Translated, it gives CASSLPGTSYEQYF. The rearrangement uses TRBV18 and TRBJ2-7, with TRBD2 as a possible D gene (6 bases). The CDR3 loop spans 14 amino acids. V shed 4 bases and J shed 1 base, with 11 bases lying between them. The germline CDR1 and CDR2 sequences are KGHSH and LQKENI.

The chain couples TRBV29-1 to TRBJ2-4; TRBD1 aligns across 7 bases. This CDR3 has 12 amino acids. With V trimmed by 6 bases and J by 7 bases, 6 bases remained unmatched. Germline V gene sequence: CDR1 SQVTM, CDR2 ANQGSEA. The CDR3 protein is CSVSDRTNIQYF. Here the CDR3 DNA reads TGCAGCGTATCGGACAGGACGAACATTCAGTACTTC.

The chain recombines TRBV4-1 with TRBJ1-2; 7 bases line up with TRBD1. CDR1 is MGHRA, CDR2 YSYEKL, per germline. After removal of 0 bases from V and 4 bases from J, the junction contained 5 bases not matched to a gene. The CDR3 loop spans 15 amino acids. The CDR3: CASSQERGRGYGYTF. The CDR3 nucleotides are TGCGCCAGCAGCCAAGAGAGGGGGCGGGGCTATGGCTACACCTTC.

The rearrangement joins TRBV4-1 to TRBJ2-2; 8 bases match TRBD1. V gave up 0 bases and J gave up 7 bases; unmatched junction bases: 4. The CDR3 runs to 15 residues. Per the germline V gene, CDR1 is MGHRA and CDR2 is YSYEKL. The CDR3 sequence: CASSQEGRGLGELFF. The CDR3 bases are TGCGCCAGCAGCCAAGAAGGCAGGGGGCTCGGGGAGCTGTTTTTT.

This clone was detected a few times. CDR3 amino acids: CASSYQGLPAYEQYF. The CDR3 DNA sequence: TGTGCCAGCAGCTACCAGGGTTTGCCTGCCTACGAGCAGTACTTC. The V and J genes are TRBV7-2 and TRBJ2-7, with D possibly being TRBD1 (5 bases). V shed 4 bases and J shed 2 bases, with 15 bases lying between them. Looked up from germline, CDR1 is SGHTA and CDR2 is FQGNSA. The CDR3 loop spans 15 amino acids.

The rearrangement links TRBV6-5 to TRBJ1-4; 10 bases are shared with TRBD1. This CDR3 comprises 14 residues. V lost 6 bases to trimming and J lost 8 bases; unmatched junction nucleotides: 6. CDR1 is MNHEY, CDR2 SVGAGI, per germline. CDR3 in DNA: TGTGCCAGCAGCCAAGACAGGGGGCGCGAAAAACTGTTTTTT. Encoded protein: CASSQDRGREKLFF.

In DNA, the CDR3 is TGTGCCAGCGGTACAGGGATTGGTTCTGAAGCTTTCTTT. Its translation: CASGTGIGSEAFF. The chain is built from TRBV2 and TRBJ1-1; TRBD1 is a possible D gene (6 bases). V was clipped by 8 bases and J by 6 bases, with 16 bases between them. The CDR3 sequence is 13 residues long. The V gene's germline CDR1 is SNHLY and CDR2 FYNNEI.

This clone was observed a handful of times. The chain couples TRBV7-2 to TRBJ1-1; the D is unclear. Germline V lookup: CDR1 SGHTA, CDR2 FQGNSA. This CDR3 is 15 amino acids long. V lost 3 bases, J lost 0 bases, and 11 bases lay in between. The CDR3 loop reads CASSFPVQLNTEAFF. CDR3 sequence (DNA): TGTGCCAGCAGCTTCCCAGTGCAACTGAACACTGAAGCTTTCTTT. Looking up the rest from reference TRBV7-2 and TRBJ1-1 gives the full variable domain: GAGVSQSPSNKVTEKGKDVELRCDPISGHTALYWYRQSLGQGLEFLIYFQGNSAPDKSGLPSDRFSAERTGGSVSTLTIQRTQQEDSAVYLCASSFPVQLNTEAFFGQGTRLTVV.

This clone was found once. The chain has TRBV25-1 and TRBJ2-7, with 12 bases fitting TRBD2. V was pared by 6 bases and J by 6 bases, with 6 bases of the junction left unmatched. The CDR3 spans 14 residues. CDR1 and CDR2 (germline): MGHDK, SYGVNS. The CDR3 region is CASRRTSGTGEQYF. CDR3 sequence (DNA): TGTGCCAGCAGACGGACTAGCGGGACCGGCGAGCAGTACTTC.